This section outlines one T cell receptor beta chain sequence together with its context. The antigen remains unidentified. The entry originates in a study of CD8+CD57+ T cells in acquired aplastic anemia. The wider study: Read counts for CD4+ cells (from healthy donors) averaged approximately 11 million. Findings and caveats of the study: The same twenty-nine CD8+ CDR3 sequences occurred in patients and in controls.

The use of genomic DNA as template underpinned the TCR beta VDJ and CDR3 profiling. TCRdb reprocessed the reads via MiXCR and lists one record per CDR3 protein. The sample lists around 230,000 distinct CDR3 sequences; around 63% were seen once. This receptor was taken from a human donor in good health. Input material: sorted CD4+, CD8+, or CD8+CD57+ T cells (not recorded which) from PBMCs.

The CDR3 sequence is CSAGAENTEAFF. DNA for the CDR3: TGCAGTGCGGGGGCGGAGAACACTGAAGCTTTCTTT. J is TRBJ1-1 and V is TRBV20-1; possibly TRBD1 for D (6 bases). Trimming removed 6 bases from V and 1 base from J, with 9 bases in between. CDR1 is DFQATT and CDR2 is SNEGSKA in the germline V gene (reference sequence). The CDR3 covers 12 residues.